Listed below are T cell receptor beta chains from one sample, sequenced in a study of T cells after yellow fever vaccination. From the 5' RACE reads, TCRdb called clonotypes with MiXCR, one entry per CDR3 protein. The sample includes 300,000 to 400,000 distinct CDR3 sequences, 7.5% to 9% of them seen just once. The specimen was PBMCs, collected on the day of the first yellow fever vaccination. Receptor source: a man aged 18-30 years who received the YFV17D yellow fever vaccine. The CDR3 runs from the conserved cysteine through the conserved F or W. The D gene is left open where the match is weak. Size is omitted from some rows. Given values are once, few, many or a class for expanded clones.

size,length,D,J,V,CDR3,DNA
-,15,-,TRBJ1-2,TRBV2,CASSVGISSFYGYTF,TGTGCCAGCAGTGTCGGAATCTCCTCCTTCTATGGCTACACCTTC
-,12,-,TRBJ2-5,TRBV10-3,CAIRGNQETQYF,TGTGCCATCAGGGGTAACCAAGAGACCCAGTACTTC
few,14,TRBD1,TRBJ2-7,TRBV15,CATSREGQGTEQYF,TGTGCCACCAGCAGGGAAGGACAGGGCACCGAGCAGTACTTC
many,15,-,TRBJ2-2,TRBV6-2/TRBV6-3,CASSPLTENTGELFF,TGTGCCAGCAGCCCCCTGACAGAGAACACCGGGGAGCTGTTTTTT
-,15,TRBD1,TRBJ1-5,TRBV5-6,CASSLFRTGSQPQHF,TGTGCCAGCAGCTTGTTTCGGACAGGGAGTCAGCCCCAGCATTTT
few,17,TRBD2,TRBJ2-1,TRBV5-4,CASSLAGLAGGGGGQFF,TGTGCCAGCAGCTTGGCGGGGCTAGCGGGGGGCGGAGGGGGGCAGTTCTTC
few,13,-,TRBJ1-5,TRBV30,CAWSERTNQPQHF,TGTGCCTGGAGTGAAAGGACAAATCAGCCCCAGCATTTT
few,15,-,TRBJ2-2,TRBV20-1,CSASATGLAEGELFF,TGCAGTGCTAGTGCCACAGGGTTGGCGGAAGGGGAGCTGTTTTTT
-,13,-,TRBJ1-1,TRBV19,CASSPSVQDEAFF,TGTGCCAGTAGTCCCTCGGTTCAGGACGAAGCTTTCTTT
many,16,-,TRBJ2-1,TRBV18,CASSPRGTRIYNEQFF,TGTGCCAGCTCACCTCGGGGGACCCGTATCTACAATGAGCAGTTCTTC
few,15,TRBD2,TRBJ2-1,TRBV5-1,CASSPLPGGPNEQFF,TGCGCCAGCAGCCCTCTGCCGGGGGGGCCCAATGAGCAGTTCTTC
few,13,-,TRBJ2-1,TRBV12-3/TRBV12-4,CASSFGIPNEQFF,TGTGCCAGCAGTTTTGGGATTCCCAATGAGCAGTTCTTC
few,14,TRBD1,TRBJ1-1,TRBV5-6,CASSTIQGAVEAFF,TGTGCCAGCAGCACTATACAGGGGGCGGTTGAAGCTTTCTTT
-,14,TRBD1,TRBJ1-2,TRBV27,CASSPRTGFGGYTF,TGTGCCAGCAGTCCACGGACAGGGTTCGGTGGCTACACCTTC
few,12,-,TRBJ2-2,TRBV3-1,CASSQQTGELFF,TGTGCCAGCAGCCAACAGACAGGGGAGCTGTTTTTT
-,14,-,TRBJ1-1,TRBV5-1,CASRAGATNTEAFF,TGCGCCTCCAGGGCAGGGGCAACGAACACTGAAGCTTTCTTT
-,13,-,TRBJ1-2,TRBV7-8,CASSEQRTYGYTF,TGTGCCAGCAGCGAACAGAGAACCTATGGCTACACCTTC
many,14,-,TRBJ1-4,TRBV20-1,CSARDYGRVEKLFF,TGCAGTGCTAGAGATTATGGCAGGGTTGAAAAACTGTTTTTT
many,18,TRBD2,TRBJ2-5,TRBV4-3,CASSQDGLSGAYQETQYF,TGCGCCAGCAGCCAAGATGGGCTTAGCGGGGCCTACCAAGAGACCCAGTACTTC
few,16,-,TRBJ1-1,TRBV18,CASSAGAGTMNTEAFF,TGTGCCAGCTCGGCGGGGGCAGGAACTATGAACACTGAAGCTTTCTTT
-,23,-,TRBJ1-6,TRBV14,CASSPKRGGIRDPKIPNNSPLHF,TGTGCCAGCAGTCCGAAGAGAGGCGGCATCCGGGACCCAAAAATCCCCAATAATTCACCCCTCCACTTT
few,16,-,TRBJ2-3,TRBV7-2,CASSSKWAPYPDTQYF,TGTGCCAGCAGCTCGAAGTGGGCACCCTACCCAGATACGCAGTATTTT
few,15,-,TRBJ2-5,TRBV3-1,CASSQDVRTEETQYF,TGTGCCAGCAGCCAAGATGTTAGGACGGAAGAGACCCAGTACTTC
-,13,-,TRBJ2-7,TRBV7-2,CASSSRGQGEQYF,TGTGCCAGCAGCTCGAGGGGTCAGGGCGAGCAGTACTTC
few,14,-,TRBJ1-6,TRBV7-9,CASSLAGSNSPLHF,TGTGCCAGCAGCTTAGCAGGGAGCAATTCACCCCTCCACTTT
few,14,TRBD1,TRBJ1-1,TRBV2,CASRGDRASTEAFF,TGTGCCAGCAGGGGAGACAGGGCCAGCACTGAAGCTTTCTTT
many,16,-,TRBJ2-6,TRBV4-2,CASSQDNNSGANVLTF,TGTGCCAGCAGCCAAGATAACAACTCTGGGGCCAACGTCCTGACTTTC
-,16,TRBD1,TRBJ1-1,TRBV7-9,CASSISRQGAGTEAFF,TGTGCCAGCAGCATAAGCCGACAGGGGGCTGGGACTGAAGCTTTCTTT
-,14,-,TRBJ1-2,TRBV6-1,CASSEFGADYGYTF,TGTGCCAGCAGTGAATTCGGGGCTGACTATGGCTACACCTTC
few,14,-,TRBJ1-4,TRBV7-9,CASSTGQANEKLFF,TGTGCCAGCAGCACAGGGCAGGCTAATGAAAAACTGTTTTTT
few,17,TRBD2,TRBJ2-2,TRBV7-2,CASSATSGGLNTGELFF,TGTGCCAGCAGCGCCACTAGCGGGGGCCTCAACACCGGGGAGCTGTTTTTT
many,16,TRBD1,TRBJ1-2,TRBV4-3,CASSRSDRSLVYGYTF,TGCGCCAGCAGCCGCTCGGACAGGTCCCTGGTCTATGGCTACACCTTC
-,19,TRBD1,TRBJ2-7,TRBV11-2,CASSSTTGGRVAGSYEQYF,TGTGCCAGCAGCTCAACCACAGGGGGCAGGGTAGCGGGCTCCTACGAGCAGTACTTC
-,14,TRBD1,TRBJ1-1,TRBV7-9,CASSFQQGGTEAFF,TGTGCCAGCAGCTTTCAACAGGGGGGGACTGAAGCTTTCTTT
few,13,TRBD1,TRBJ1-6,TRBV20-1,CSARATGGLPLHF,TGCAGTGCTAGGGCAACAGGGGGGTTGCCCCTCCACTTT
few,11,TRBD2,TRBJ2-1,TRBV20-1,CSAHSGGKQFF,TGCAGTGCTCATAGCGGGGGAAAGCAGTTCTTC
-,14,-,TRBJ2-1,TRBV27,CASSPGLKDNEQFF,TGTGCCAGCAGTCCGGGACTTAAAGACAATGAGCAGTTCTTC
-,14,-,TRBJ2-7,TRBV2,CASRGGQLSYEQYF,TGTGCCAGCAGGGGGGGACAGTTGTCCTACGAGCAGTACTTC
few,14,TRBD1,TRBJ2-5,TRBV2,CASTGTEPQETQYF,TGTGCCAGCACGGGGACAGAGCCTCAAGAGACCCAGTACTTC
-,15,TRBD2,TRBJ2-1,TRBV5-1,CASSPGGAGYNEQFF,TGCGCCAGCAGCCCCGGGGGGGCCGGCTACAATGAGCAGTTCTTC
few,13,TRBD2,TRBJ2-3,TRBV20-1,CSAVTSVQDTQYF,TGCAGTGCTGTAACTAGCGTACAAGATACGCAGTATTTT
many,13,-,TRBJ1-2,TRBV7-9,CASSITGTYGYTF,TGTGCCAGCAGCATTACAGGGACCTATGGCTACACCTTC
-,13,-,TRBJ2-4,TRBV29-1,CSVESVAKNIQYF,TGCAGCGTTGAGTCAGTAGCCAAAAACATTCAGTACTTC
-,15,TRBD1,TRBJ1-4,TRBV5-6,CASSGRQGVGEKLFF,TGTGCCAGCAGCGGCAGACAGGGAGTGGGTGAAAAACTGTTTTTT
-,15,TRBD2,TRBJ2-5,TRBV6-1,CASSPGLAVQETQYF,TGTGCCAGCAGTCCGGGACTAGCGGTCCAAGAGACCCAGTACTTC
few,13,-,TRBJ2-7,TRBV7-3,CASSLDNTYEQYF,TGTGCCAGCAGCTTAGACAATACCTACGAGCAGTACTTC
few,14,-,TRBJ2-3,TRBV20-1,CSAGRVSVLDTQYF,TGCAGTGCTGGCCGGGTATCGGTTTTGGATACGCAGTATTTT
many,16,-,TRBJ2-3,TRBV4-1,CASSQEGTPSTDTQYF,TGCGCCAGCAGCCAAGAAGGGACACCGAGCACAGATACGCAGTATTTT
-,15,-,TRBJ2-3,TRBV12-3/TRBV12-4,CASSDSGEPTDTQYF,TGTGCCAGCAGTGACTCAGGGGAACCCACAGATACGCAGTATTTT
-,14,-,TRBJ2-3,TRBV5-4,CASSLPQNPDTQYF,TGTGCCAGCAGCTTGCCTCAGAACCCAGATACGCAGTATTTT
-,19,-,TRBJ1-5,TRBV14,CASSPRRDGWFTSNQPQHF,TGTGCCAGCAGCCCCCGGCGGGATGGATGGTTTACGAGCAATCAGCCCCAGCATTTT
-,15,-,TRBJ2-2,TRBV5-1,CASSLRGDGTWELFF,TGCGCCAGCAGCTTGAGAGGGGATGGAACCTGGGAGCTGTTTTTT
-,13,-,TRBJ1-2,TRBV2,CASSEGETRGYTF,TGTGCCAGCAGTGAAGGAGAAACTCGAGGCTACACCTTC
-,16,TRBD1,TRBJ2-2,TRBV3-1,CASSFWQGASTGELFF,TGTGCCAGCAGCTTCTGGCAGGGGGCCAGCACCGGGGAGCTGTTTTTT
many,11,-,TRBJ1-5,TRBV20-1,CSARLGQPQHF,TGCAGTGCTAGATTAGGACAGCCCCAGCATTTT
many,12,-,TRBJ2-7,TRBV5-4,CASSSEGDEQYF,TGTGCCAGCAGCTCGGAAGGGGACGAGCAGTACTTC